Shown below are 27 T cell receptor beta chains from a single sample sequenced in a study of shared clonotypes between healthy human individuals. TCRdb's table, derived via immunoSEQ multiplex PCR, lists solely in-frame clones and lacks some. The repertoire holds 2.3 million or so clones, with about 92% as singletons. The sample taken for sequencing was naive CD4+ T cells from PBMCs. Subset given: CD45RA+ positively selected. The receptors derive from a man aged 18 to 30 in good health. Some clones in this sample may be carry-over from other donors' samples.

The rearrangement joins TRBV13 to TRBJ2-1, with 7 bases fitting TRBD2. Per germline, CDR1 PRHDT and CDR2 FYEKMQ (reference sequence). The CDR3 is 17 amino acids. V lost 2 bases, J lost 7 bases, and 14 bases stayed unmatched. CDR3 in DNA: TGTGCCAGCAGCTTACCAAGGCGGGAGTGGTTGAGGAATGAGCAGTTCTTC. It yields the protein CASSLPRREWLRNEQFF.

With regard to this clone: Other DNA sequences within the sample encode an identical CDR3. V is TRBV7-2 and J is TRBJ2-5, with 8 bases matching TRBD1. V gave up 1 base and J gave up 5 bases; unmatched junction bases: 6. The CDR3 totals 15 residues. Germline CDR1 and CDR2: SGHTA and FQGNSA. CDR3 region: CASSLVGRGRETQYF. DNA for the CDR3: TGTGCCAGCAGCTTAGTGGGCAGGGGGCGTGAGACCCAGTACTTC.

The chain couples TRBV28 to TRBJ1-5; D gene ambiguous. V was shortened by 3 bases and J by 11 bases, with 23 bases between the two germline ends. CDR3 size: 16 residues. Germline CDR1 and CDR2: MDHEN and SYDVKM. CDR3 sequence reads: CASSFRTLSAKTAQHF. In DNA, the CDR3 is TGTGCCAGCAGTTTTCGGACCCTAAGCGCAAAGACGGCCCAGCATTTT.

The chain recombines TRBV18 with TRBJ2-5, with D perhaps matching TRBD1 (5 bases). Germline CDR1 reads KGHSH; CDR2 reads LQKENI. Trimming took off 0 bases at V and 4 bases at J, with 12 bases between the two ends. CDR3 size: 15 residues. CDR3 protein: CASSPPLAGLETQYF. The CDR3 DNA sequence: TGTGCCAGCTCACCACCGTTGGCAGGGCTAGAGACCCAGTACTTC.

To note about this clone: Other DNA sequences in the sample encode the same CDR3. CDR3 loop: CASSLTGGDTEAFF. Here the CDR3 DNA reads TGTGCCAGCAGCTTAACCGGGGGTGACACTGAAGCTTTCTTT. J is TRBJ1-1 and V is TRBV7-3; a weak D match, TRBD1 (5 bases). With 0 bases removed from V and 3 bases from J, the gap between germline ends came to 8 bases. Germline lookup yields CDR1 SGHTA and CDR2 FQGTGA. The CDR3 spans 14 residues.

The V gene is TRBV29-1, the J gene TRBJ2-7; tentative D call: TRBD2 (6 bases). The CDR3 contains 13 residues. Germline assignment: CDR1 SQVTM and CDR2 ANQGSEA. V dropped 7 bases and J dropped 4 bases, with 17 bases sitting between them. CDR3: CSAQQSREYEQYF. The CDR3 DNA reads TGCAGCGCCCAACAGAGTCGGGAGTACGAGCAGTACTTC.

This chain joins TRBV7-6 and TRBJ2-7, with D unclear. This CDR3 has 12 residues. Germline CDR1 reads SGHVS; CDR2 reads FNYEAQ. The V and J ends lost 7 bases and 6 bases respectively, with 13 bases between them. The CDR3 spells CASTNGRREQYF. CDR3 bases: TGTGCCAGCACCAACGGAAGGCGCGAGCAGTACTTC.

V is TRBV2 and J is TRBJ2-7; 10 bases line up with TRBD1. The germline CDR1 and CDR2 sequences are SNHLY and FYNNEI. After removal of 8 bases from V and 1 base from J, the junction contained 8 bases not matched to a gene. The CDR3 length is 15 residues. The CDR3 DNA is TGTGCCAGCGGGACAGGGGCAGTTACTTCCTACGAGCAGTACTTC. Protein sequence: CASGTGAVTSYEQYF.

The V call is TRBV30, the J call TRBJ1-1, with D possibly matching TRBD1 (5 bases). Germline CDR1 and CDR2: GTSNPN and SVGIG (reference sequence). Trimming removed 2 bases from V and 1 base from J, with 14 bases in between. CDR3 length: 15 amino acids. The CDR3 DNA is TGTGCCTGGAGTTTGGCAGGGAGTAGGAACACTGAAGCTTTCTTT. Translating gives CAWSLAGSRNTEAFF.

The V gene is TRBV5-6, the J gene TRBJ1-6; weak D call: TRBD1 (6 bases). Germline assignment: CDR1 SGHDT and CDR2 YYEEEE. This CDR3 comprises 17 residues. Trimming took off 0 bases at V and 6 bases at J, with 16 bases between the two ends. The CDR3 sequence: CASSLVGQPDVNSPLHF. The CDR3 nucleotides are TGTGCCAGCAGCTTGGTCGGACAGCCGGATGTTAATTCACCCCTCCACTTT.

This clone was recorded once. V and J are TRBV5-4 and TRBJ2-7; TRBD2 matches at 10 bases. CDR3 size: 14 residues. CDR1 is SGHNT, CDR2 YYREEE, per germline (reference sequence). V lost 4 bases, J lost 4 bases, and 5 bases stayed unmatched. The chain's CDR3 is CASSRQTSGYEQYF. The CDR3 DNA is TGTGCCAGCAGCCGACAGACTAGCGGGTACGAGCAGTACTTC. Combining the CDR3 with reference TRBV5-4 and TRBJ2-7 gives the whole variable domain ETGVTQSPTHLIKTRGQQVTLRCSSQSGHNTVSWYQQALGQGPQFIFQYYREEENGRGNFPPRFSGLQFPNYSSELNVNALELDDSALYLCASSRQTSGYEQYFGPGTRLTVT.

This sequence joins TRBV28 and TRBJ1-1; 8 bases are shared with TRBD1. With V trimmed by 3 bases and J by 1 base, 10 bases remained unmatched. Germline V CDR1 and CDR2: MDHEN, SYDVKM. The CDR3 runs 17 residues. CDR3 amino acids: CASSLGRGLIGNTEAFF. Written as DNA, the CDR3 is TGTGCCAGCAGTTTGGGCAGGGGGCTAATTGGGAACACTGAAGCTTTCTTT. Full variable domain (missing parts from reference TRBV28 and TRBJ1-1): DVKVTQSSRYLVKRTGEKVFLECVQDMDHENMFWYRQDPGLGLRLIYFSYDVKMKEKGDIPEGYSVSREKKERFSLILESASTNQTSMYLCASSLGRGLIGNTEAFFGQGTRLTVV.

The V gene is TRBV10-3, the J gene TRBJ2-4, with 9 bases that match TRBD2. The V segment lost 0 bases and the J segment 15 bases; nucleotides outside the gene matches: 12. The CDR3 loop spans 15 amino acids. Germline V CDR1 and CDR2: ENHRY, SYGVKD. The CDR3 spells CAISESQEREAPPYF. In DNA form, the CDR3 reads TGTGCCATCAGTGAGTCGCAGGAGCGGGAGGCACCCCCGTACTTC.

This clone was detected once. Other nucleotide sequences from this sample produce the same CDR3. The J gene is TRBJ1-3, the V gene TRBV7-6, with D unresolved. V gave up 4 bases and J gave up 1 base, with 8 bases separating them. Germline values: CDR1 SGHVS, CDR2 FNYEAQ. The CDR3 loop spans 14 amino acids. The CDR3 spells CASSSRGSGNTIYF. CDR3 bases: TGTGCCAGCAGCTCCCGAGGGTCTGGAAACACCATATATTTT.

This clone was observed once. The chain uses TRBV4-3 and TRBJ2-2, with TRBD1 matching over 8 bases. V dropped 2 bases and J dropped 4; count of bases not matched to a gene: 3. This CDR3 has 15 residues. The germline gives CDR1 LGHNA, CDR2 YSLEER. CDR3 sequence reads: CASSQRTGTTGELFF. CDR3 coding DNA: TGCGCCAGCAGCCAACGGACAGGGACCACCGGGGAGCTGTTTTTT.

This clone has more than one count but fewer than ten. The V call is TRBV6-1, the J call TRBJ1-2, with D unclear. This CDR3 region has 15 residues. Looked up from germline, CDR1 is MNHNS and CDR2 is SASEGT. Between the trimmed V and J ends, which lost 6 bases and 7 bases, there was a span of 21 bases. CDR3 sequence: CASSETLGQRGGYTF. The CDR3 coding sequence is TGTGCCAGCAGCGAAACCCTGGGCCAGAGAGGTGGCTACACCTTC.

V usage is TRBV28 and J usage is TRBJ2-7, with 9 bases identical to TRBD2. The CDR3 is 14 residues long. CDR1 and CDR2 from the germline V gene are MDHEN and SYDVKM. Unmatched junction bases numbered 3, after V lost 2 bases and J lost 4 bases. The CDR3 DNA sequence: TGTGCCAGCAGTTTAGGGCGGGAGGGTTACGAGCAGTACTTC. Encoded protein: CASSLGREGYEQYF.

The chain has TRBV7-6 and TRBJ2-7; D may match TRBD1 or TRBD2 (5 bases each). Germline V CDR1 and CDR2: SGHVS, FNYEAQ. CDR3 length equals 14 residues. With 5 bases removed from V and 2 bases from J, the gap between germline ends came to 13 bases. Written as DNA, the CDR3 is TGTGCCAGCAGCGGAAGAGGGGAGCCCTACGAGCAGTACTTC. Protein product: CASSGRGEPYEQYF.

This chain links TRBV2 with TRBJ2-1, with 8 positions matching TRBD2. This CDR3 is built from 14 residues. Germline V lookup: CDR1 SNHLY, CDR2 FYNNEI. Germline trimming cut 6 bases from V and 6 bases from J; bases unmatched to any gene: 7. The CDR3 loop reads CASRSGRGANEQFF. In DNA form, the CDR3 reads TGTGCCAGCAGAAGCGGGAGAGGTGCCAATGAGCAGTTCTTC.

The count of this clone is one. The CDR3 DNA sequence: TGTGCCAGCAGTTTGAACTCCTACGAGCAGTACTTC. It translates to CASSLNSYEQYF. The chain has TRBV25-1 and TRBJ2-7; D gene unclear. Between the trimmed V and J ends, which lost 5 bases and 0 bases, there was a span of 5 bases. The germline gives CDR1 MGHDK, CDR2 SYGVNS. The CDR3 is 12 residues long.

Concerning this clone itself: The same CDR3 also results from other DNA sequences found in this sample. This chain joins TRBV5-1 and TRBJ2-5; 11 bases are shared with TRBD2. This CDR3 is 14 amino acids long. CDR1 is SGHRS and CDR2 is YFSETQ in the germline V gene. The V and J ends lost 4 bases and 5 bases, in that order; junction bases with no gene match: 4. The CDR3 DNA is TGCGCCAGCAGCCCGGGGACTAGCGGCGAGACCCAGTACTTC. This translates into CASSPGTSGETQYF.

Only one count was recorded for this clone. The gene calls are TRBV7-3 and TRBJ1-1; D is unclear. The CDR3 loop spans 11 amino acids. Deletions cut 0 bases from V and 9 bases from J, with 5 bases between. CDR1 and CDR2 from the germline V gene are SGHTA and FQGTGA. CDR3 in DNA: TGTGCCAGCAGCTTAACTGCCCAAGCTTTCTTT. Residues: CASSLTAQAFF.

The genes are TRBV7-9 and TRBJ1-3, with unresolved D. The CDR3 is 16 residues long. V dropped 5 bases and J dropped 3 bases, with 17 bases sitting between them. Germline V gene sequence: CDR1 SEHNR, CDR2 FQNEAQ (reference sequence). DNA for the CDR3: TGTGCCAGCAGCCCACTCGGGTCCCCGGGTGGAAACACCATATATTTT. This encodes CASSPLGSPGGNTIYF.

The J gene is TRBJ2-7, the V gene TRBV6-1, with 11 bases aligning to TRBD2. This CDR3 has 15 amino acids. Germline loops: CDR1 MNHNS, CDR2 SASEGT. The V segment lost 2 bases and the J segment 4 bases; nucleotides outside the gene matches: 4. The DNA of the CDR3 is TGTGCCAGCAGTGAAACTAGCGGGAGCTATTACGAGCAGTACTTC. Encoded protein: CASSETSGSYYEQYF.

Of note for this clone: Other DNA sequences of this sample code for an identical CDR3. The rearrangement joins TRBV6-1 to TRBJ1-5; the match to TRBD1 covers 9 bases. The CDR3 sequence is 14 residues long. The V segment lost 6 bases and the J segment 4 bases; nucleotides outside the gene matches: 4. Germline lookup yields CDR1 MNHNS and CDR2 SASEGT. The CDR3 bases are TGTGCCAGCAGCCTAGACAGGGGGAATCAGCCCCAGCATTTT. Encoded protein: CASSLDRGNQPQHF.

Details on this clone: Other nucleotide sequences in the sample specify the same CDR3. The J gene is TRBJ2-1, the V gene TRBV5-1; D gene ambiguous. Trimming pared 0 bases from V and 0 bases from J, leaving 7 bases between. The CDR3 loop spans 15 amino acids. CDR1 SGHRS and CDR2 YFSETQ come from the germline V gene. In DNA, the CDR3 is TGCGCCAGCAGCTTGGCGTCAAGCTCCTACAATGAGCAGTTCTTC. It is translated as CASSLASSSYNEQFF.

Written as DNA, the CDR3 is TGTGCCAGCAGCCCTCCCAGTTGGTTCAGGAACACTGAAGCTTTCTTT. This encodes CASSPPSWFRNTEAFF. The chain couples TRBV14 to TRBJ1-1, with unresolved D. The ends were cut back, 4 bases at V and 1 base at J, with 16 bases in the middle. The CDR3 runs to 16 residues. Germline loops: CDR1 SGHDN, CDR2 FVKESK.